This record covers a single T cell receptor beta chain. What it binds is not known. The assay was immunoSEQ multiplex PCR, and TCRdb's table has in-frame clones only and misses some. The repertoire consists of some 25,000 clones, with around 80% occurring once and the leading ten covering approximately 30%. V dropped 4 bases and J dropped 5 bases, with 13 bases sitting between them. There are 14 residues in the CDR3. Germline V gives CDR1 SGHNT, CDR2 YYREEE (reference sequence). This sample was included in a study of OX40 agonist ivuxolimab in advanced cancers. Across the study: Ivuxolimab, an agonistic anti-OX40 (CD134) antibody, was given to patients. Findings of the study overall: At 0.1 to 3.0 mg/kg and by week 6, CD4+ and CD8+ T cells in the blood had expanded clonally.

The J gene is TRBJ1-5, the V gene TRBV5-4; a possible D gene is TRBD1 (6 bases). The source of this sequence is an adult with an advanced solid tumor such as melanoma, head and neck, liver or kidney cancer. Sample: CD4+ or CD8+ T cells sorted from blood, taken in a trial of the OX40 agonist ivuxolimab. CDR3 protein: CASSGGTNYQPQHF. DNA of the CDR3: TGTGCCAGCAGCGGAGGGACAAACTATCAGCCCCAGCATTTT.